The next 16 T cell receptor beta chains were all read from a single sample in a study of cytomegalovirus exposure and HLA in healthy donors (dated by TCRdb to the late 2010s). The protocol used for the library was the immunoSEQ multiplex PCR assay. For the multiplex PCR, a mixture combining 60 forward primers for TCR Vbeta segments and 13 reverse primers for TCR Jbeta segments was used. Imported from immuneACCESS, the table was reduced by TCRdb to in-frame sequences with V and J called. These copies leave out some clones; in studies compared against another copy, an unresolved V gene accounts for under half, and the cause of the remainder is not known. Recorded for this sample are around 93,000 clones; approximately 80% of them occurred a single time. The ten largest make up approximately 3.6% of the sample. The specimen was PBMCs. These receptor sequences come from a man in his forties or fifties in good health and CMV-seronegative.

In its sample, this clone was seen a few times. The chain carries TRBV7-9 and TRBJ1-3; D is unclear. The germline CDR1 and CDR2 sequences are SEHNR and FQNEAQ (reference sequence). Trimming shortened V by 4 bases and J by 4 bases, and 17 bases separated the two germline ends. This CDR3 comprises 16 residues. CDR3 sequence: CASSSFLQSGGNTIYF. CDR3 nucleotides: TGTGCCAGCAGCTCATTCTTACAATCGGGAGGAAACACCATATATTTT.

This chain joins TRBV4-1 and TRBJ2-5; D not resolved. This CDR3 contains 14 residues. V was trimmed by 3 bases and J by 5 bases, leaving 13 bases between them. Germline CDR1 is MGHRA and CDR2 is YSYEKL. DNA for the CDR3: TGCGCCAGCAGCCAGGGCGTGGTATTGGAGACCCAGTACTTC. Translated: CASSQGVVLETQYF.

J is TRBJ2-3 and V is TRBV5-4; possibly TRBD2 for D (5 bases). V shed 1 base and J shed 0 bases, with 12 bases lying between them. The CDR3 totals 16 residues. Per the germline V gene, CDR1 is SGHNT and CDR2 is YYREEE (reference sequence). The CDR3 here is CASSLLLASSTDTQYF. As DNA, the CDR3 is TGTGCCAGCAGCTTGTTGCTAGCATCCAGCACAGATACGCAGTATTTT.

The chain recombines TRBV2 with TRBJ1-1; 7 bases fit TRBD1. The CDR3 sequence is 14 residues long. Losses at the gene ends were 3 bases for V and 3 bases for J; bases not matched to a gene: 4. Germline values: CDR1 SNHLY, CDR2 FYNNEI. CDR3 nucleotides: TGTGCCAGCAGTGATCCGACAGGGTACACTGAAGCTTTCTTT. It specifies CASSDPTGYTEAFF.

The gene calls are TRBV18 and TRBJ2-3; D might be TRBD2 (5 bases). Trimming shortened V by 6 bases and J by 9 bases, and 13 bases separated the two germline ends. The CDR3 is 12 amino acids. Germline CDR1 KGHSH, CDR2 LQKENI. CDR3 bases: TGTGCCAGCTCCCCATCCGGGGAAACGCAGTATTTT. Protein sequence: CASSPSGETQYF.

This sequence joins TRBV11-1 and TRBJ2-7, with 10 positions matching TRBD1. Trimming cost V 5 bases and J 3 bases; bases outside gene matches: 4. The CDR3 runs 14 residues. Per germline, CDR1 SGHAT and CDR2 FQDESV (reference sequence). The DNA for the CDR3 is TGTGCCAGCAGCCACGGGACAGGGGTCTACGAGCAGTACTTC. This translates into CASSHGTGVYEQYF.

The chain recombines TRBV7-2 with TRBJ2-7; 9 bases are shared with TRBD2. This CDR3 spans 15 amino acids. J was trimmed by 6 bases and V by 5 bases; bases with no gene match: 11. Germline V gene lookup returns CDR1 SGHTA and CDR2 FQGNSA. Here the CDR3 DNA reads TGTGCCAGCAGCCCCCCCGTAGGCGGGAGGGCCGAGCAGTACTTC. It is translated as CASSPPVGGRAEQYF.

This clone appeared once. The chain recombines TRBV9 with TRBJ2-3; TRBD1 matches at 7 bases. Per germline, CDR1 SGDLS and CDR2 YYNGEE. The V and J ends lost 0 bases and 3 bases, in that order; junction bases with no gene match: 7. The CDR3 length is 16 residues. As DNA, the CDR3 is TGTGCCAGCAGCGTAGAGGGGGCTGGAGGTACAGATACGCAGTATTTT. This codes for CASSVEGAGGTDTQYF.

Turning to this clone: The same CDR3 also results from other DNA sequences found in this sample. The chain recombines TRBV10-2 with TRBJ2-5; D might be TRBD1 (5 bases). Germline assignment: CDR1 WSHSY and CDR2 SAAADI. CDR3 length equals 13 residues. Between the trimmed V and J ends, which lost 8 bases and 6 bases, there was a span of 16 bases. The CDR3 spells CASCPQQGQTQYF. For the CDR3, the DNA is TGCGCCAGCTGTCCCCAGCAGGGCCAGACCCAGTACTTC.

The chain uses TRBV20-1 and TRBJ2-1, with a tentative D call TRBD1 (6 bases). Between the trimmed V and J ends, which lost 6 bases and 6 bases, there was a span of 9 bases. In germline, CDR1 is DFQATT, CDR2 SNEGSKA (reference sequence). The CDR3 length is 11 residues. For the CDR3, the DNA is TGCAGTGCGGGGGCCGGCAATGAGCAGTTCTTC. Translation: CSAGAGNEQFF.

This chain uses TRBV21-1 with TRBJ1-2; the D call in the table, TRBD1, was not verified against the DNA. TRBV21-1 is annotated as a pseudogene. The CDR3 contains 13 residues. The CDR3 protein is CASSNSQGGLYTF. In DNA form, the CDR3 reads TGTGCCAGCAGCAATTCACAGGGGGGTCTCTACACCTTC.

The chain combines TRBV28 with TRBJ2-5, with 7 positions matching TRBD1. Germline CDR1 MDHEN, CDR2 SYDVKM. This CDR3 has 15 amino acids. J was trimmed by 5 bases and V by 3 bases; bases with no gene match: 9. The CDR3 DNA sequence: TGTGCCAGCAGTTTTCTTCCGACAGGGTGGGAGACCCAGTACTTC. Amino acids: CASSFLPTGWETQYF.

V usage is TRBV28 and J usage is TRBJ2-3, with 8 positions matching TRBD2. From germline, CDR1 is MDHEN and CDR2 SYDVKM. This CDR3 is built from 15 residues. With V trimmed by 5 bases and J by 9 bases, 13 bases remained unmatched. The CDR3 DNA sequence: TGTGCCAGCAGTCGGGGGGGGACTAGGGGCGGAACGCAGTATTTT. This codes for CASSRGGTRGGTQYF.

The chain recombines TRBV18 with TRBJ1-4; D is unclear. The germline V and J ends were trimmed by 2 bases and 2 bases, with 9 bases remaining between them. This CDR3 has 15 residues. Germline V gives CDR1 KGHSH, CDR2 LQKENI. CDR3 protein: CASSPAGSTNEKLFF. CDR3 DNA: TGTGCCAGCTCACCAGCGGGGTCCACTAATGAAAAACTGTTTTTT.

Regarding this clone: Its ends do not fully match the called genes, so a read error is possible. The chain is built from TRBV18 and TRBJ2-7; 7 positions agree with TRBD1. The CDR3 is made up of 16 amino acids. CDR1 and CDR2 (germline): KGHSH, LQKENI. The CDR3 protein is CASSPPSRQGSYEQYF. CDR3 DNA sequence: TGTGCCAGCTCACCACCCAGCAGACAGGGCTCCTACGAGCAGTACTTT.

The chain links TRBV5-1 to TRBJ1-2; TRBD1 aligns across 12 bases. V was clipped by 2 bases and J by 7 bases; unmatched bases: 12. Looked up from germline, CDR1 is SGHRS and CDR2 is YFSETQ. The CDR3 is 17 amino acids. Written as DNA, the CDR3 is TGCGCCAGCAGCTTAGGGACAGGGGGCGCGTCAGCTATTGGCTACACCTTC. This codes for CASSLGTGGASAIGYTF.